A single sample is the source of the 30 T cell receptor beta chains below, sequenced in a study of CD8 T cells in ankylosing spondylitis. Study-level points and caveats: Among TCR beta sequences, a motif of fewer than 10 highly homologous variants appeared characteristic of ankylosing spondylitis blood.

The antigens for these receptors are not known. TCRdb re-derived calls from the 5' RACE reads in MiXCR, one entry per CDR3 protein. Of about 390,000 distinct CDR3 sequences listed, approximately 20% are singletons. The sample comprised blood, either unsorted or a sorted T cell fraction (not recorded which). The receptors shown here come from a male donor with ankylosing spondylitis.

This clonotype appeared a few times. This rearrangement joins TRBV3-1 to TRBJ2-7, with D possibly being TRBD2 (6 bases). The CDR3 is made up of 15 amino acids. CDR1 is LGHDT, CDR2 YNNKEL, per germline (reference sequence). The V end was cut by 1 base, the J end by 5 bases, with 15 bases between. The DNA of the CDR3 is TGTGCCAGCAGCCAAGGGGCTACCGGAGGGGACGAGCAGTACTTC. Translation: CASSQGATGGDEQYF.

This chain uses TRBV7-9 with TRBJ2-3; 8 nucleotides match TRBD2. This CDR3 comprises 14 residues. Germline V gene lookup returns CDR1 SEHNR and CDR2 FQNEAQ (reference sequence). V lost 5 bases and J lost 2; bases outside the gene matches: 3. This CDR3 is CASSTLAVTDTQYF. Written as DNA, the CDR3 is TGTGCCAGCAGCACACTAGCGGTCACAGATACGCAGTATTTT. The whole variable domain, filled in from reference TRBV7-9 and TRBJ2-3, reads DTGVSQNPRHKITKRGQNVTFRCDPISEHNRLYWYRQTLGQGPEFLTYFQNEAQLEKSRLLSDRFSAERPKGSFSTLEIQRTEQGDSAMYLCASSTLAVTDTQYFGPGTRLTVL.

This clonotype was found a few times. The CDR3 region is CASSQTRYNEQFF. As DNA, the CDR3 is TGCGCCAGCAGCCAAACTAGATATAATGAGCAGTTCTTC. This sequence joins TRBV4-3 and TRBJ2-1; weak D call: TRBD2 (5 bases). The V gene's germline CDR1 is LGHNA and CDR2 YSLEER. The V and J ends lost 2 bases and 7 bases respectively, with 9 bases between them. The CDR3 is 13 amino acids.

In this sample, this clonotype turned up a few times. V is TRBV6-1 and J is TRBJ2-2; 10 nucleotides agree with TRBD2. Germline V gene lookup returns CDR1 MNHNS and CDR2 SASEGT. The CDR3 length is 14 residues. With V trimmed by 8 bases and J by 5 bases, 5 bases remained unmatched. CDR3 region: CASEYSGRTGELFF. CDR3 DNA sequence: TGTGCCAGCGAGTATAGCGGGAGGACCGGGGAGCTGTTTTTT.

This clonotype was counted many times. The chain is built from TRBV29-1 and TRBJ2-7; unclear D gene. Germline V gene data show CDR1 as SQVTM and CDR2 as ANQGSEA. The CDR3 spans 11 residues. The ends were cut back, 3 bases at V and 6 bases at J, with 9 bases in the middle. CDR3 DNA sequence: TGCAGCGTTGAGTTTACCTCCGAGCAGTACTTC. Encoded protein: CSVEFTSEQYF.

The chain uses TRBV7-2 and TRBJ2-1; 7 bases agree with TRBD2. Germline V lookup: CDR1 SGHTA, CDR2 FQGNSA. The CDR3 covers 16 residues. The V and J ends lost 4 bases and 0 bases, in that order; junction bases with no gene match: 6. The DNA for the CDR3 is TGTGCCAGCAGCTCCAAGCGGGGCAGCTCCTACAATGAGCAGTTCTTC. Residues: CASSSKRGSSYNEQFF.

This clonotype has just a few counts. The genes are TRBV6-9 and TRBJ2-2, with D possibly TRBD2 on 5 matching bases. CDR1 and CDR2 (germline): MNHGY, SVAAGI. The CDR3 length is 14 residues. Trimming took off 7 bases at V and 3 bases at J, with 12 bases between the two ends. Written as DNA, the CDR3 is TGTGCCAGCACCTCGGACGGGGACACCGGGGAGCTGTTTTTT. This translates into CASTSDGDTGELFF.

The rearrangement joins TRBV7-9 to TRBJ2-2, with 9 bases identical to TRBD1. Per germline, CDR1 SEHNR and CDR2 FQNEAQ (reference sequence). This CDR3 region has 15 residues. The V and J ends lost 5 bases and 5 bases, in that order; junction bases with no gene match: 6. The CDR3 loop is CASSKQGASTGELFF. The CDR3 region has the DNA TGTGCCAGCAGCAAACAGGGGGCTTCGACCGGGGAGCTGTTTTTT.

This clonotype was seen a few times. For the CDR3, the DNA is TGTGCCAGCAGCCCAAGGGGGACTAGCGTTGAGCAGTTCTTC. Translating it yields CASSPRGTSVEQFF. J is TRBJ2-1 and V is TRBV7-3; 10 nucleotides match TRBD2. Germline loops: CDR1 SGHTA, CDR2 FQGTGA. J gave up 9 bases and V 5 bases, and 7 bases lay outside the gene matches. CDR3 length: 14 residues.

V and J are TRBV28 and TRBJ2-1, with D possibly being TRBD1 (5 bases). V gave up 4 bases and J gave up 0 bases, with 10 bases separating them. Per germline, CDR1 MDHEN and CDR2 SYDVKM. The CDR3 runs 15 residues. CDR3 loop: CASSSRVYSYNEQFF. CDR3 DNA sequence: TGTGCCAGCAGTTCCAGGGTCTACTCCTACAATGAGCAGTTCTTC.

The chain has TRBV6-1 and TRBJ2-7; 10 bases agree with TRBD2. The junction had 13 bases not matched to a gene; V was cut back by 0 bases and J by 5 bases. In germline, CDR1 is MNHNS, CDR2 SASEGT. This CDR3 has 18 residues. DNA of the CDR3: TGTGCCAGCAGTGAAGCCGTCGGACTGGTAGCGGGAGGTAACGAGCAGTACTTC. Amino acids: CASSEAVGLVAGGNEQYF.

This clonotype was detected ten times or more. V gene TRBV11-2 combines with J gene TRBJ2-1; no definite D call. The CDR3 consists of 14 residues. The V and J ends lost 2 bases and 9 bases respectively, with 14 bases between them. Germline V gene data show CDR1 as SGHAT and CDR2 as FQNNGV. The CDR3 bases are TGTGCCAGCAGCTTATCGACGCAATTCGGTGAGCAGTTCTTC. It translates to CASSLSTQFGEQFF. The full variable domain, with the rest looked up from reference TRBV11-2 and TRBJ2-1, is EAGVAQSPRYKIIEKRQSVAFWCNPISGHATLYWYQQILGQGPKLLIQFQNNGVVDDSQLPKDRFSAERLKGVDSTLKIQPAKLEDSAVYLCASSLSTQFGEQFFGPGTRLTVL.

This clonotype was detected only a few times. The V call is TRBV29-1, the J call TRBJ1-5; D is uncertain. Trimming cost V 7 bases and J 5 bases, with 15 bases left between them. This CDR3 has 13 amino acids. Per the germline V gene, CDR1 is SQVTM and CDR2 is ANQGSEA. CDR3: CSARVSDHQPQHF. The CDR3 bases are TGCAGCGCCCGCGTATCAGATCATCAGCCCCAGCATTTT. The whole variable domain, filled in from reference TRBV29-1 and TRBJ1-5, reads SAVISQKPSRDICQRGTSLTIQCQVDSQVTMMFWYRQQPGQSLTLIATANQGSEATYESGFVIDKFPISRPNLTFSTLTVSNMSPEDSSIYLCSARVSDHQPQHFGDGTRLSIL.

The chain uses TRBV5-1 and TRBJ1-1; D is ambiguous. The V and J ends lost 4 bases and 7 bases respectively, with 14 bases between them. Germline loops: CDR1 SGHRS, CDR2 YFSETQ. The CDR3 consists of 13 residues. The CDR3 protein is CASSISSGVEAFF. CDR3 bases: TGCGCCAGCAGCATATCGAGCGGAGTTGAAGCTTTCTTT.

In its sample, this clonotype was seen many times. The V call is TRBV11-3, the J call TRBJ1-1; 8 positions agree with TRBD1. The germline V gene has CDR1 SGHNT and CDR2 YENEEA. V shed 6 bases, J shed 3 bases, and the junction held 3 bases outside the gene matches. CDR3 size: 13 residues. CDR3 protein: CASSLDRDTEAFF. CDR3 in DNA: TGTGCCAGCAGTCTGGACAGGGACACTGAAGCTTTCTTT.

CDR3 coding DNA: TGTGCCAGCAGCCGCGGACTAGCTTACACAGATACGCAGTATTTT. It yields the protein CASSRGLAYTDTQYF. The gene calls are TRBV7-2 and TRBJ2-3; the match to TRBD2 covers 8 bases. The CDR3 has 15 amino acids. The germline CDR1 and CDR2 sequences are SGHTA and FQGNSA. V shed 5 bases, J shed 2 bases, and the junction held 6 bases outside the gene matches.

The gene calls are TRBV24-1 and TRBJ2-1; 8 nucleotides align to TRBD1. The CDR3 has 14 residues. The germline CDR1 and CDR2 sequences are KGHDR and SFDVKD. V shed 5 bases, J shed 4 bases, and the junction held 3 bases outside the gene matches. The CDR3 coding sequence is TGTGCCACCAGTGTCCGGGACAGGTACAATGAGCAGTTCTTC. Protein: CATSVRDRYNEQFF.

The chain's CDR3 is CASGMRGRAAYGYTF. CDR3 sequence (DNA): TGTGCCAGCGGTATGAGGGGACGGGCGGCCTATGGCTACACCTTC. V usage is TRBV16 and J usage is TRBJ1-2; possible D gene TRBD1, 5 bases. The CDR3 spans 15 residues. In germline, CDR1 is KGHSY, CDR2 FQNENV. V was shortened by 8 bases and J by 4 bases, with 20 bases between the two germline ends.

This clonotype showed up just a few times. This chain links TRBV12-3 or TRBV12-4 with TRBJ1-2; D call uncertain. V lost 3 bases and J lost 3, with 14 bases in between. The CDR3 covers 15 residues. The CDR3 nucleotides are TGTGCCAGCAGTTTTTCCAGGAGGGCCTACTATGGCTACACCTTC. Translation: CASSFSRRAYYGYTF.

This clonotype was seen more than once but under ten times. The V gene is TRBV28, the J gene TRBJ2-5; the D gene could be TRBD1 or TRBD2 (6 bases each). V was pared by 8 bases and J by 5 bases, with 15 bases between. This CDR3 has 13 residues. Germline V lookup: CDR1 MDHEN, CDR2 SYDVKM. DNA for the CDR3: TGTGCCAGCCGTGAAGGGGGGCGGGAGACCCAGTACTTC. It specifies CASREGGRETQYF.

At least ten counts were recorded for this clonotype. The genes are TRBV12-3 or TRBV12-4 and TRBJ1-3; weak D call: TRBD1 (5 bases). V lost 4 bases and J 0 bases, leaving 13 bases between the germline ends. The length of the CDR3 is 16 residues. The CDR3 region has the DNA TGTGCCAGCAGTTCTACAGGCCTTGTCTCTGGAAACACCATATATTTT. This translates into CASSSTGLVSGNTIYF.

The gene calls are TRBV28 and TRBJ2-7, with D tentatively TRBD1 (6 bases). Trimming removed 7 bases at V and 5 bases at J, with 18 bases between. Germline V gene sequence: CDR1 MDHEN, CDR2 SYDVKM. The CDR3 is made up of 14 amino acids. The CDR3 nucleotides read TGTGCCAGCAATCGAGGCAGGGGACGCCACGAGCAGTACTTC. Protein: CASNRGRGRHEQYF.

This clonotype was counted between two and nine times. The chain links TRBV15 to TRBJ2-7; 7 nucleotides match TRBD1. The CDR3 consists of 13 residues. CDR1 is LNHNV and CDR2 is YYDKDF in the germline V gene (reference sequence). Germline trimming cut 2 bases from V and 5 bases from J; bases unmatched to any gene: 3. CDR3 bases: TGTGCCACCAGCAGACCCAGGGGGAACGAGCAGTACTTC. This sequence encodes CATSRPRGNEQYF.

This clonotype was detected many times. The chain recombines TRBV29-1 with TRBJ2-1; 10 nucleotides agree with TRBD1. The trim removed 6 bases at V and 9 bases at J, leaving 11 bases unmatched. From germline, CDR1 is SQVTM and CDR2 ANQGSEA. The CDR3 has 14 amino acids. This CDR3 reads CSVTRDRGLAEQFF. CDR3 in DNA: TGCAGCGTCACCCGGGACAGGGGTTTGGCTGAGCAGTTCTTC.

The J gene is TRBJ1-4, the V gene TRBV5-1, with 7 bases lining up with TRBD1. Germline V gene lookup returns CDR1 SGHRS and CDR2 YFSETQ. V lost 2 bases, J lost 3 bases, and 7 bases stayed unmatched. This CDR3 comprises 16 residues. The CDR3 protein is CASSLAPRGPNEKLFF. DNA of the CDR3: TGCGCCAGCAGCTTAGCACCAAGGGGGCCTAATGAAAAACTGTTTTTT. Drawing the rest from reference TRBV5-1 and TRBJ1-4, the complete variable domain is KAGVTQTPRYLIKTRGQQVTLSCSPISGHRSVSWYQQTPGQGLQFLFEYFSETQRNKGNFPGRFSGRQFSNSRSEMNVSTLELGDSALYLCASSLAPRGPNEKLFFGSGTQLSVL.

V and J are TRBV5-1 and TRBJ1-1; D unresolved. This CDR3 contains 15 residues. V lost 0 bases and J lost 5, with 14 bases in between. CDR1 is SGHRS, CDR2 YFSETQ, per germline. The CDR3 sequence: CASSLGGVRRTEAFF. In nucleotides, the CDR3 is TGCGCCAGCAGCTTGGGTGGGGTTCGTAGGACTGAAGCTTTCTTT.

This chain links TRBV7-2 with TRBJ2-7; D assignment may be TRBD1 or TRBD2 (5 bases each). CDR1 and CDR2 (germline): SGHTA, FQGNSA. The CDR3 sequence is 14 residues long. Trimming cost V 4 bases and J 6 bases, with 16 bases left between them. The CDR3 sequence is CASSWDPQFAEQYF. The CDR3 region has the DNA TGTGCCAGCAGCTGGGACCCTCAATTCGCCGAGCAGTACTTC. Full variable domain (outside the CDR3, taken from reference TRBV7-2 and TRBJ2-7): GAGVSQSPSNKVTEKGKDVELRCDPISGHTALYWYRQSLGQGLEFLIYFQGNSAPDKSGLPSDRFSAERTGGSVSTLTIQRTQQEDSAVYLCASSWDPQFAEQYFGPGTRLTVT.

J is TRBJ2-1 and V is TRBV18, with D perhaps TRBD2 (5 bases). The CDR3 consists of 12 residues. Trimming pared 5 bases from V and 9 bases from J, leaving 11 bases between. Germline CDR1 is KGHSH and CDR2 is LQKENI. The CDR3: CASSARGGEQFF. As DNA, the CDR3 is TGTGCCAGCTCAGCTCGAGGAGGTGAGCAGTTCTTC.

The chain has TRBV29-1 and TRBJ1-2, with a possible D match to TRBD1 (6 bases). The germline CDR1 and CDR2 sequences are SQVTM and ANQGSEA. V lost 7 bases, J lost 4 bases, and 19 bases lay in between. CDR3 length: 14 amino acids. The CDR3 DNA reads as TGCAGCGCTATGACAGGTTCCGGCGTCTATGGCTACACCTTC. Translated, it gives CSAMTGSGVYGYTF.

The gene calls are TRBV5-1 and TRBJ2-3; possibly TRBD2 for D (6 bases). V shed 7 bases and J shed 0 bases, with 9 bases lying between them. Per germline, CDR1 SGHRS and CDR2 YFSETQ. CDR3 length: 13 residues. CDR3 bases: TGCGCCAGCGATGCGGGGAGCACAGATACGCAGTATTTT. It translates to CASDAGSTDTQYF. The whole variable domain, remainder taken from reference TRBV5-1 and TRBJ2-3, is KAGVTQTPRYLIKTRGQQVTLSCSPISGHRSVSWYQQTPGQGLQFLFEYFSETQRNKGNFPGRFSGRQFSNSRSEMNVSTLELGDSALYLCASDAGSTDTQYFGPGTRLTVL.